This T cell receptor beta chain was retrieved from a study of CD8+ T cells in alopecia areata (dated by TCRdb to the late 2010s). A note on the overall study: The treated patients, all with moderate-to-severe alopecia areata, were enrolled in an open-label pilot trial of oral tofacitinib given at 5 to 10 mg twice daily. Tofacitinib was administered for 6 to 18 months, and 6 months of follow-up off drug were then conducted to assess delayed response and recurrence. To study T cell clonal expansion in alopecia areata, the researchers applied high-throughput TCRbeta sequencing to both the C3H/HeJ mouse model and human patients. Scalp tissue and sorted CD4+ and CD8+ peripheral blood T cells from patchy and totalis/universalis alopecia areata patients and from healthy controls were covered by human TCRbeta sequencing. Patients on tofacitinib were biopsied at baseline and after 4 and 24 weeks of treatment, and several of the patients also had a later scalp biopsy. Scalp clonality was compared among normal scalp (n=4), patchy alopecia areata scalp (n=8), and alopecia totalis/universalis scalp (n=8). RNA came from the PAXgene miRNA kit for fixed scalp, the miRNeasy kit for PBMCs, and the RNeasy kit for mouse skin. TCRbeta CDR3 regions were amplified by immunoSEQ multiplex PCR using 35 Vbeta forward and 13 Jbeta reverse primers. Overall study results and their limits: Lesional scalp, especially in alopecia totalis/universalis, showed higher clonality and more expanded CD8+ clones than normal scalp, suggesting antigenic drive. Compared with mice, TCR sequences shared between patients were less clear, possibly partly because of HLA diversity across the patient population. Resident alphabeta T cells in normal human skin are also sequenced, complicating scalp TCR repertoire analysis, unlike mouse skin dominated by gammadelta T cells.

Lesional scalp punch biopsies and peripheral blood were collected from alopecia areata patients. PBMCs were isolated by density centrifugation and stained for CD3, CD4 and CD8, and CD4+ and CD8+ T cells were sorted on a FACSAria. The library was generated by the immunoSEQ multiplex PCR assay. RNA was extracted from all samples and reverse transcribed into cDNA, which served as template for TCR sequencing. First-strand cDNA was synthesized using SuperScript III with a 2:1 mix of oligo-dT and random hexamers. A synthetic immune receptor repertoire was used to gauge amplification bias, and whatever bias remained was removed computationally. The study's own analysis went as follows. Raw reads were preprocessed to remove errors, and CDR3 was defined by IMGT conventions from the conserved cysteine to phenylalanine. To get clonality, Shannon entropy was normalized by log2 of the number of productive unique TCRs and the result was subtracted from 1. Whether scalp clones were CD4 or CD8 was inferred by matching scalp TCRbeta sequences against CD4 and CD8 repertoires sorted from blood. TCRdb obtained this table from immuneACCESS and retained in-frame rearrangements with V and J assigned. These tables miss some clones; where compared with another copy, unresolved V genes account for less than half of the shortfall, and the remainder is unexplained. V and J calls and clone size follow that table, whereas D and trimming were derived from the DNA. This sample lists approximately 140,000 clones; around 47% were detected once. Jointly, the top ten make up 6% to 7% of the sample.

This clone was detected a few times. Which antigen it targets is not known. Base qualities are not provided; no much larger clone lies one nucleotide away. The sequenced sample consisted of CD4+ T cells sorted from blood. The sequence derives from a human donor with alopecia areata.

The CDR3 region has the sequence CSVDPGTDTQYF. The DNA reads TGCAGCGTTGACCCGGGTACAGATACGCAGTATTTT. The rearrangement joined TRBV29-1 to TRBJ2-3; confidence is insufficient to name the D gene. Between the V and J ends, shortened by 3 bases and 3 bases respectively, the junction contains 7 bases. CDR1 and CDR2 are read off the germline V gene as SQVTM and ANQGSEA. The CDR3 spans 12 residues, from the cysteine through the phenylalanine. The only DNA kept is the CDR3, 36 bases in frame from the first base.